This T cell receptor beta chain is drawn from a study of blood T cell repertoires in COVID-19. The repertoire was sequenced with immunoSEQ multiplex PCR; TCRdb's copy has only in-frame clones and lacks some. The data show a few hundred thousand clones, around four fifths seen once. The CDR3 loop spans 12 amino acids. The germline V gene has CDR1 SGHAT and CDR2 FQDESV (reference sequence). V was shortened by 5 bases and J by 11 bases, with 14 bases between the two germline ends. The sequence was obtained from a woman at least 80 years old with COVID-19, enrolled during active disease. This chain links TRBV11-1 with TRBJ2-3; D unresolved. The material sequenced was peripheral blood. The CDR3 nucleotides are TGTGCCAGCAGCCTCACACGGGTAGGGCAGTATTTT. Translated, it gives CASSLTRVGQYF.